This entry concerns a single T cell receptor (beta chain). Its specificity is not known. Germline-derived CDR1 and CDR2 are SGHKS and YYEKEE (reference sequence). The CDR3 is 16 residues long. Trimming shortened V by 0 bases and J by 4 bases, and 16 bases separated the two germline ends. Amplification of TCR beta CDR3 regions was performed using RNA transcripts as template. HTBI primers were employed in a first-round RT-PCR of the TCR CDR3. TCRdb reprocessed the multiplex PCR reads with MiXCR, giving one entry per CDR3 protein. The sample has hundreds of thousands of distinct CDR3 sequences; roughly 15% are singletons. The sample belongs to a study of T cells in Graves' hyperthyroidism and ophthalmopathy. General study points: Most thyroid-expanded clonotypes above 0.001 were also found in blood.

Exclusion of patients followed from uncontrolled infection, other autoimmune disease, pregnancy or lactation. The sequenced sample consisted of blood. This receptor was identified in a woman aged 45 to 65 with Graves' ophthalmopathy. This chain uses TRBV5-5 with TRBJ2-5; D may be TRBD1 (5 bases). The CDR3 is CASSLGTHILLETQYF. CDR3 coding DNA: TGTGCCAGCAGCTTGGGGACACATATTTTGTTAGAGACCCAGTACTTC.